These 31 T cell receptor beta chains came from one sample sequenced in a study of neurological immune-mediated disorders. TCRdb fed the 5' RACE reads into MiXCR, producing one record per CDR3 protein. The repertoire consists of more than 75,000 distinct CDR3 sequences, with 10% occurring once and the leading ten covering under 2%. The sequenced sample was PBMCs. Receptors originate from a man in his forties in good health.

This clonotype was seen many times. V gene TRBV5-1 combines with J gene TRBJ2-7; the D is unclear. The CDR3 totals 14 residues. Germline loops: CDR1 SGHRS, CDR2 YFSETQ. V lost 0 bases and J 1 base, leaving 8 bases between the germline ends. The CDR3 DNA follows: TGCGCCAGCAGCTTGGAAGTCACTTCCTACGAGCAGTACTTC. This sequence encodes CASSLEVTSYEQYF.

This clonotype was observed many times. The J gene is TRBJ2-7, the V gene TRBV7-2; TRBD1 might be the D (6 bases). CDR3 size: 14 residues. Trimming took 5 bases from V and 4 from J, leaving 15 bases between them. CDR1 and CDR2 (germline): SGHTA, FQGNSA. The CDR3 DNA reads TGTGCCAGCAGCGCGGACAGTGGGGAGTACGAGCAGTACTTC. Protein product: CASSADSGEYEQYF.

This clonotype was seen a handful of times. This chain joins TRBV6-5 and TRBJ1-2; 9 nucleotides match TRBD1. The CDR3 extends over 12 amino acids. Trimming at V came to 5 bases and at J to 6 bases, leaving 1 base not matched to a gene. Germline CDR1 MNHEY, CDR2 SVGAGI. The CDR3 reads CASSDRGNGYTF. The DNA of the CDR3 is TGTGCCAGCAGTGACAGGGGGAATGGCTACACCTTC.

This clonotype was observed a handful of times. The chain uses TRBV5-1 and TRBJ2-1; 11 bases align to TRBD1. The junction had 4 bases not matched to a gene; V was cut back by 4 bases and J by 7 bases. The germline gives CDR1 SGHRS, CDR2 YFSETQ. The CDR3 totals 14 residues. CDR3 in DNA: TGCGCCAGCAGCACCGGGACAGGGGGGAATGAGCAGTTCTTC. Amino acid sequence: CASSTGTGGNEQFF.

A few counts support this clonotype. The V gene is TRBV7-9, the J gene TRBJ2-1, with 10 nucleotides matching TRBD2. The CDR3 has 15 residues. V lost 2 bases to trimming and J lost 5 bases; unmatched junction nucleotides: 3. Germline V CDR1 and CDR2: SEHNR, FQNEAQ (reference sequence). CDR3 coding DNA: TGTGCCAGCAGCTTACTAGCGGGAGTTGACAATGAGCAGTTCTTC. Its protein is CASSLLAGVDNEQFF.

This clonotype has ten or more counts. The CDR3 spells CASINSGGGGELFF. The DNA for the CDR3 is TGTGCCAGCATTAATAGCGGGGGAGGCGGGGAGCTGTTTTTT. V usage is TRBV12-3 or TRBV12-4 and J usage is TRBJ2-2; 9 nucleotides align to TRBD2. The CDR3 is 14 amino acids. The junction had 7 bases not matched to a gene; V was cut back by 7 bases and J by 7 bases.

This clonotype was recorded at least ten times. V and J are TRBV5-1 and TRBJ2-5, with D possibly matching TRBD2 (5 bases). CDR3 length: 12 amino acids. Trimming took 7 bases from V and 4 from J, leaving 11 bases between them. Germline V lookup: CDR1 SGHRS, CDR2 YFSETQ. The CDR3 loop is CASGLPSETQYF. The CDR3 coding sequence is TGCGCCAGCGGACTCCCTTCAGAGACCCAGTACTTC. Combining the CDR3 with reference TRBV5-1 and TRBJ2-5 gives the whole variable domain KAGVTQTPRYLIKTRGQQVTLSCSPISGHRSVSWYQQTPGQGLQFLFEYFSETQRNKGNFPGRFSGRQFSNSRSEMNVSTLELGDSALYLCASGLPSETQYFGPGTRLLVL.

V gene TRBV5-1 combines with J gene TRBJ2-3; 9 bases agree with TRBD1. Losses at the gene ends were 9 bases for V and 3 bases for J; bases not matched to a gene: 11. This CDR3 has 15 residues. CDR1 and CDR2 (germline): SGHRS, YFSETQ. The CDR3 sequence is CATGPGTGLTDTQYF. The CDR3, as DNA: TGCGCCACCGGTCCCGGGACAGGGCTGACAGATACGCAGTATTTT.

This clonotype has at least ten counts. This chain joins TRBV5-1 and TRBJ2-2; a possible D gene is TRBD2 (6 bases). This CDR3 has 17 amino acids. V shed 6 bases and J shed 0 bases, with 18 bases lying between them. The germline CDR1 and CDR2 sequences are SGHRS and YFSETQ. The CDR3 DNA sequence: TGCGCCAGCACCCCTTTATCGGGGGTCTCGAACACCGGGGAGCTGTTTTTT. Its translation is CASTPLSGVSNTGELFF.

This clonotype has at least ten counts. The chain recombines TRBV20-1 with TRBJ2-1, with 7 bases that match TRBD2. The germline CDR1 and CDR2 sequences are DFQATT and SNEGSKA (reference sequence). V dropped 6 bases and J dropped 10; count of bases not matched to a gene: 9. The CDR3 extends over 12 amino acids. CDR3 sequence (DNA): TGCAGTGCCGGACTAGGCGGGGTCGAGCAGTTCTTC. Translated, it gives CSAGLGGVEQFF.

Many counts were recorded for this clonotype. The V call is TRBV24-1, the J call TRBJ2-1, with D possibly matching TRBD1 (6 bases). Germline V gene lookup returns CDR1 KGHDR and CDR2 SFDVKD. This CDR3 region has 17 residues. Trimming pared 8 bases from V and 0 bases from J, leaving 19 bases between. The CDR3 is CATTVAWQGSSYNEQFF. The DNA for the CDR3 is TGTGCCACCACAGTAGCATGGCAGGGGAGCTCCTACAATGAGCAGTTCTTC.

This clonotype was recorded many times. CDR3 nucleotide sequence: TGTGCCAGCAGTTGGACAGGGGATGTCAGTGAGCAGTTCTTC. Amino acids: CASSWTGDVSEQFF. This sequence joins TRBV6-5 and TRBJ2-1, with 9 bases fitting TRBD1. Germline loops: CDR1 MNHEY, CDR2 SVGAGI. The CDR3 runs 14 residues. With 4 bases clipped from V and 9 bases from J, the junction kept 7 bases outside the gene matches.

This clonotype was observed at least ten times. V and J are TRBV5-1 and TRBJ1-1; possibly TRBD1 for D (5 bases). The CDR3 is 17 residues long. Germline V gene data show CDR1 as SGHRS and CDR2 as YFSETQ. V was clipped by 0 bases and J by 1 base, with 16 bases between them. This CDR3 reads CASSLASGYRQNTEAFF. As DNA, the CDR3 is TGCGCCAGCAGCTTGGCTTCCGGATACAGGCAGAACACTGAAGCTTTCTTT.

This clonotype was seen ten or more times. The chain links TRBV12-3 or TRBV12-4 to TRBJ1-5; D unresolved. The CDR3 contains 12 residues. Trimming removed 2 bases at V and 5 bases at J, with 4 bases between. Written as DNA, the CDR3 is TGTGCCAGCAGTTTATTGGATCAGCCCCAGCATTTT. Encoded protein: CASSLLDQPQHF.

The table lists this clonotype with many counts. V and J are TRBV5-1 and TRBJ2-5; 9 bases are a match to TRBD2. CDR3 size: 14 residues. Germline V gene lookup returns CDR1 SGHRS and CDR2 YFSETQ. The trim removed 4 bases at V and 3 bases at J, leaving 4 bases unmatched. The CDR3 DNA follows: TGCGCCAGCAGCATCTCTAGCGGGGAAGAGACCCAGTACTTC. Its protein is CASSISSGEETQYF.

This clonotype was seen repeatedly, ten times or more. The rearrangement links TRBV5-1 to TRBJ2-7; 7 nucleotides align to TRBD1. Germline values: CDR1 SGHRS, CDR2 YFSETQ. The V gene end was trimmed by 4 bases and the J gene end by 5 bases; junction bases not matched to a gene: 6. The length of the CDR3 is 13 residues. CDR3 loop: CASSTITGDEQYF. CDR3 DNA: TGCGCCAGCAGCACGATTACAGGGGACGAGCAGTACTTC.

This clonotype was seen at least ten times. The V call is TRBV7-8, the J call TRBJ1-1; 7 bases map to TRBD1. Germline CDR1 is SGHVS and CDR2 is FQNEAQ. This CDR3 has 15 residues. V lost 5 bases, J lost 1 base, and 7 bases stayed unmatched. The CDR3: CASSGEGQKNTEAFF. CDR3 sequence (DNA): TGTGCCAGCAGCGGGGAGGGACAGAAGAACACTGAAGCTTTCTTT.

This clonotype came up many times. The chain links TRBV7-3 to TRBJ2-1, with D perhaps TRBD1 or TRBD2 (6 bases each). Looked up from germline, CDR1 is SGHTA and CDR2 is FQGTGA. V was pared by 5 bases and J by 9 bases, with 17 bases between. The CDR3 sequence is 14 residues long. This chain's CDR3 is CASSPGGGLGEQFF. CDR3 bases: TGTGCCAGCAGCCCCGGAGGGGGGCTGGGTGAGCAGTTCTTC.

CDR3 region: CASSTRTGSTGELFF. CDR3 DNA: TGTGCCAGCAGCACTCGGACAGGTTCCACCGGGGAGCTGTTTTTT. This chain uses TRBV13 with TRBJ2-2, with TRBD1 matching over 7 bases. Trimming at V came to 5 bases and at J to 4 bases, leaving 7 bases not matched to a gene. The CDR3 runs to 15 residues. In germline, CDR1 is PRHDT, CDR2 FYEKMQ (reference sequence).

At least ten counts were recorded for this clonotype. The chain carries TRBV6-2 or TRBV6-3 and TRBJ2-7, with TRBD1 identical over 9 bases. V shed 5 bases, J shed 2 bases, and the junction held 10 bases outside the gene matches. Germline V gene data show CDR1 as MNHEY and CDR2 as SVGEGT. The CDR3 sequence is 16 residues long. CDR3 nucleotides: TGTGCCAGCAGTACACTCCGGGACAGGGTAACCTACGAGCAGTACTTC. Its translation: CASSTLRDRVTYEQYF.

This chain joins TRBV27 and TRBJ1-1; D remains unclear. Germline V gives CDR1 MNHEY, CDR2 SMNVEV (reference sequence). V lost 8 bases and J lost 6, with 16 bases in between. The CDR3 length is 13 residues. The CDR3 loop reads CASFGQTFSEAFF. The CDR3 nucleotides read TGTGCCAGCTTTGGGCAGACATTTTCTGAAGCTTTCTTT.

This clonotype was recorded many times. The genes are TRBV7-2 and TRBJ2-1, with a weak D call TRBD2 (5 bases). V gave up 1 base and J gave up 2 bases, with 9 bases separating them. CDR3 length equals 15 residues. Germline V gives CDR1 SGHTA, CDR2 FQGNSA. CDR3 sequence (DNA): TGTGCCAGCAGCTTAGGGGCTAGCCCCTACAATGAGCAGTTCTTC. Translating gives CASSLGASPYNEQFF.

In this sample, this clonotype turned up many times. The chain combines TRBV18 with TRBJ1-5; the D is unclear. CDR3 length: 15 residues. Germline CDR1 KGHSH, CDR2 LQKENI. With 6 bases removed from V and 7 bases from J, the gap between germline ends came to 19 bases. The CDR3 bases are TGTGCCAGCTCGACTCGGGAGGGCCGTCAACAGCCCCAGCATTTT. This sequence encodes CASSTREGRQQPQHF.

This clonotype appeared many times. The CDR3 here is CASSFPQEVRTTGTAAYEQYF. The DNA of the CDR3 is TGTGCCAGCAGTTTCCCCCAAGAAGTTAGGACAACCGGGACAGCAGCCTACGAGCAGTACTTC. The rearrangement links TRBV28 to TRBJ2-7; TRBD1 matches 7 bases. Germline values: CDR1 MDHEN, CDR2 SYDVKM. The CDR3 consists of 21 residues. The junction had 25 bases not matched to a gene; V was cut back by 3 bases and J by 2 bases.

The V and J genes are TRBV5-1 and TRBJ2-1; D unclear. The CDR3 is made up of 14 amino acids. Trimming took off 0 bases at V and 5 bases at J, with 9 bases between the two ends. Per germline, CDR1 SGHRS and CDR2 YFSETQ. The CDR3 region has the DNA TGCGCCAGCAGCTTGGTTACTTCCGACAATGAGCAGTTCTTC. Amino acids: CASSLVTSDNEQFF.

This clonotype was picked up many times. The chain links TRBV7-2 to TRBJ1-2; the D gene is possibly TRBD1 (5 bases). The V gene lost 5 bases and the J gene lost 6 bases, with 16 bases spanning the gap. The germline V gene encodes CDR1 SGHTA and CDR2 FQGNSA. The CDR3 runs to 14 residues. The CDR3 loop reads CASSTHRLGDGYTF. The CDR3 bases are TGTGCCAGCAGCACCCACAGGTTAGGGGATGGCTACACCTTC.

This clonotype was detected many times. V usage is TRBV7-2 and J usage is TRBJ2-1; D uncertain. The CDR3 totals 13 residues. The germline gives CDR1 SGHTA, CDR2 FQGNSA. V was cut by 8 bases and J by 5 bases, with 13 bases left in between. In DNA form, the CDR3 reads TGTGCCAGCGATCGACCCCTACACAATGAGCAGTTCTTC. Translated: CASDRPLHNEQFF.

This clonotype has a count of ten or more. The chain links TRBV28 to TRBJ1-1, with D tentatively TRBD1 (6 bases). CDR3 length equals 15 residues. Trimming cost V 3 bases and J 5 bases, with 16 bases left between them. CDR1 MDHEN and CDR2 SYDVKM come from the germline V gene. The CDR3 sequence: CASSFEHKRGTEAFF. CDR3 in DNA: TGTGCCAGCAGTTTCGAGCACAAGAGGGGGACTGAAGCTTTCTTT.

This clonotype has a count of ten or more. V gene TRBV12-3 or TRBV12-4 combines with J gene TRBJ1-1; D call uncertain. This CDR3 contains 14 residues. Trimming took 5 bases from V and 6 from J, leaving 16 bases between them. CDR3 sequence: CASSPPFRAAEAFF. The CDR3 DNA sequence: TGTGCCAGCAGTCCCCCGTTTAGGGCGGCTGAAGCTTTCTTT.

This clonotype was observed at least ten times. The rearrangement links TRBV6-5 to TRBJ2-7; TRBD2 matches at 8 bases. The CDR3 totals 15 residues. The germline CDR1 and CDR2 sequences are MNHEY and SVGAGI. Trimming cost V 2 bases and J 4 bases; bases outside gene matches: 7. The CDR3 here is CASSYGGSGKYEQYF. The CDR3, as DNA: TGTGCCAGCAGTTACGGTGGTAGCGGGAAGTACGAGCAGTACTTC.

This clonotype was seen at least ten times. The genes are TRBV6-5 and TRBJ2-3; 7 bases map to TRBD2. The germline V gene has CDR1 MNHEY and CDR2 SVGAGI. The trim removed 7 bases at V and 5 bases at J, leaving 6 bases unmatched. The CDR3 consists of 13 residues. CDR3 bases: TGTGCCAGCACCCCACCGGGGGGAGATACGCAGTATTTT. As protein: CASTPPGGDTQYF.